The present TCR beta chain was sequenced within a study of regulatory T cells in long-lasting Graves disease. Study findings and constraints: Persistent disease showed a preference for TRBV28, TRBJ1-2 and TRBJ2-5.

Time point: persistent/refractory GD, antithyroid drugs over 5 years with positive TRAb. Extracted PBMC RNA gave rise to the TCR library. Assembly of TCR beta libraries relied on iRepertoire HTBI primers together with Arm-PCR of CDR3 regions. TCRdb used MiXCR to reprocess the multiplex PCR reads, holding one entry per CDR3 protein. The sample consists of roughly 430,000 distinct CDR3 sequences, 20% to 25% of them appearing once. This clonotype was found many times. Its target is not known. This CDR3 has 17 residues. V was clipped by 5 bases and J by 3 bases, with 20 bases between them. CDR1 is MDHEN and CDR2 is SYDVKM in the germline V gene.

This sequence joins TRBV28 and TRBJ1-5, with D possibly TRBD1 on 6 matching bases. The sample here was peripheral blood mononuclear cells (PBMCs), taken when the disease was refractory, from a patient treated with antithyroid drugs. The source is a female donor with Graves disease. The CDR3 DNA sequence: TGTGCCAGCAGTCCAAATAGGGGGGTTTTTATCAATCAGCCCCAGCATTTT. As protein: CASSPNRGVFINQPQHF.